At least ten counts were recorded for the clone carrying this T cell receptor (beta chain). Libraries of bulk TCR were made by previously described methods (with listed TCR primers). TCRdb re-analysed the PCR reads in MiXCR, keeping a single row per CDR3 protein. The sample lists 60,000 to 75,000 distinct CDR3 sequences, 15% to 20% seen once, with over 1.1% in the top ten. This entry is derived from a study of molecular identifiers for immune sequencing clone quantification. The length of the CDR3 is 12 residues. Germline V gene data show CDR1 as MNHEY and CDR2 as SVGAGI. V lost 5 bases to trimming and J lost 11 bases, with 14 bases between them. Sorting captured naive CD8 T cells as CD8+CD4-CCR7+CD45RA+.

Specimen: naive CD8+ T cells from blood, with Jurkat cell RNA spiked in. This sample's subset: FACS-sorted CD8+CD4-CCR7+CD45RA+ naive T cells. The chain joins TRBV6-5 to TRBJ2-3; D remains unclear. This clonotype originated in a human donor in good health. Some libraries in this study had Jurkat cell RNA spiked in. DNA of the CDR3: TGTGCCAGCAGTGTAGGTTTGGGTGAGCAGTATTTT. Protein product: CASSVGLGEQYF.